This T cell receptor beta chain was recorded in a study of response to subunit inactivated influenza vaccine. Study-level points and caveats: That few new T cells are recruited by each seasonal influenza vaccination was the authors' suggestion.

The germline V and J ends were trimmed by 0 bases and 7 bases, with 13 bases remaining between them. This CDR3 is built from 14 residues. CDR1 is SGHDT, CDR2 YYEEEE, per germline. Concerning this clonotype itself: Antigen unknown.

TCRdb reprocessed the RT-PCR reads via MiXCR and lists one record per CDR3 protein. The sample has a few hundred thousand distinct CDR3 sequences, roughly 9.8% seen once. This material consisted of PBMCs from blood, taken more than 35 days after vaccination. The TCR was taken from a middle-aged man who received an inactivated influenza vaccine. This chain connects TRBV5-6 to TRBJ2-5, with a possible D match to TRBD1 (5 bases). The CDR3 coding sequence is TGTGCCAGCAGCTTGGTGGCTACTACAGGGACCCAGTACTTC. Protein: CASSLVATTGTQYF. Full variable domain (outside the CDR3, taken from reference TRBV5-6 and TRBJ2-5): DAGVTQSPTHLIKTRGQQVTLRCSPKSGHDTVSWYQQALGQGPQFIFQYYEEEERQRGNFPDRFSGHQFPNYSSELNVNALLLGDSALYLCASSLVATTGTQYFGPGTRLLVL.